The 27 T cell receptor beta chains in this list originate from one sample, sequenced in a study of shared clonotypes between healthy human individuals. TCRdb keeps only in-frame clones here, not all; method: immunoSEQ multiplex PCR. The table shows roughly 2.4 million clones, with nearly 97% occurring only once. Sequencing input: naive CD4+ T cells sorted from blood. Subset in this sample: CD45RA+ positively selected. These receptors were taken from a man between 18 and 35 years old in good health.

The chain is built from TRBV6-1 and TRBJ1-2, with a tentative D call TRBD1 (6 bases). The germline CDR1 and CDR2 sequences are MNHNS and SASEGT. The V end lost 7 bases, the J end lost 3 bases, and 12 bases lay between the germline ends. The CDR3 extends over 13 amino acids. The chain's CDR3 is CASTLDSYYGYTF. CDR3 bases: TGTGCCAGCACCTTGGACAGTTACTATGGCTACACCTTC.

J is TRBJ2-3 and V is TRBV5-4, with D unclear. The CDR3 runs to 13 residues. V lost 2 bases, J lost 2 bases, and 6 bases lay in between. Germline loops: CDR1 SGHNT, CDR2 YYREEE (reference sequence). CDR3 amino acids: CASSFSDTDTQYF. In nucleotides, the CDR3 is TGTGCCAGCAGCTTCTCAGACACAGATACGCAGTATTTT.

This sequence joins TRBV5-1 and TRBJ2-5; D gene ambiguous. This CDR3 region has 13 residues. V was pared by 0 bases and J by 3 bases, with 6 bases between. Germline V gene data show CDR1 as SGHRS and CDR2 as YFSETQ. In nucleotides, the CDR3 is TGCGCCAGCAGCTTGGGCCACGAAGAGACCCAGTACTTC. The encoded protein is CASSLGHEETQYF. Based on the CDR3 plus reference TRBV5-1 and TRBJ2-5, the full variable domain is KAGVTQTPRYLIKTRGQQVTLSCSPISGHRSVSWYQQTPGQGLQFLFEYFSETQRNKGNFPGRFSGRQFSNSRSEMNVSTLELGDSALYLCASSLGHEETQYFGPGTRLLVL.

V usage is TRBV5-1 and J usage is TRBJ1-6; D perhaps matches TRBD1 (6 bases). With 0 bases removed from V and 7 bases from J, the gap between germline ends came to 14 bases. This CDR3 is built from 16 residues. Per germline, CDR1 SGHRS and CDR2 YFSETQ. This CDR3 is CASSLDPTGRNSPLHF. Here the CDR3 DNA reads TGCGCCAGCAGCTTGGACCCGACAGGTAGAAATTCACCCCTCCACTTT.

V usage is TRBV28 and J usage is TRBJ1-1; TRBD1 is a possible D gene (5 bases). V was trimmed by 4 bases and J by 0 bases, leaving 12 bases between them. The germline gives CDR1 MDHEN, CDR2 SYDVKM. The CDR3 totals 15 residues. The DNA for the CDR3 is TGTGCCAGCAGTTCCACAGGAGCCCTGAACACTGAAGCTTTCTTT. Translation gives CASSSTGALNTEAFF.

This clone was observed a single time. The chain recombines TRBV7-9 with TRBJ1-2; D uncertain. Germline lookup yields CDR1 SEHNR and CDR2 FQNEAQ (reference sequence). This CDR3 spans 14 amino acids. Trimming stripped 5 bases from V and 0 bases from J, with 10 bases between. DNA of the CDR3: TGTGCCAGCAGCCCCAGAGTTACTAACTATGGCTACACCTTC. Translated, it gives CASSPRVTNYGYTF.

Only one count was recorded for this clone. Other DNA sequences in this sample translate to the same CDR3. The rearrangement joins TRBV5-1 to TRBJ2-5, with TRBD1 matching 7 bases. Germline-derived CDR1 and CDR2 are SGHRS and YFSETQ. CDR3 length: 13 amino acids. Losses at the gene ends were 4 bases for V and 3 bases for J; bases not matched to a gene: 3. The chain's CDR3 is CASSRGTEETQYF. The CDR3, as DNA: TGCGCCAGCAGCCGTGGGACAGAAGAGACCCAGTACTTC.

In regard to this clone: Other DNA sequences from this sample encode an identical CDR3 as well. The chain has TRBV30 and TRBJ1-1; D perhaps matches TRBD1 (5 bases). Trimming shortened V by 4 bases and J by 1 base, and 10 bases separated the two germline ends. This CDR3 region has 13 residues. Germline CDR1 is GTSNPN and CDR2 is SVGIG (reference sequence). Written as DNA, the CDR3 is TGTGCCTGGACGGCAGGGCCGAACACTGAAGCTTTCTTT. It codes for CAWTAGPNTEAFF. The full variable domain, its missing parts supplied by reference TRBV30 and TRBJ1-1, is SQTIHQWPATLVQPVGSPLSLECTVEGTSNPNLYWYRQAAGRGLQLLFYSVGIGQISSEVPQNLSASRPQDRQFILSSKKLLLSDSGFYLCAWTAGPNTEAFFGQGTRLTVV.

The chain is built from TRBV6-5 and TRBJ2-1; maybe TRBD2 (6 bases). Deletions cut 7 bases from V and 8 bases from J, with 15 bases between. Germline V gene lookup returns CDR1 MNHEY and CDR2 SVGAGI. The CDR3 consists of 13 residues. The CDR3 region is CASMGLTGDEQFF. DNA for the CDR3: TGTGCCAGCATGGGACTGACGGGCGATGAGCAGTTCTTC.

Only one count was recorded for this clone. Here the CDR3 DNA reads TGCGCCAGCAGCGGGGGGGTCTACAATGAGCAGTTCTTC. Protein: CASSGGVYNEQFF. The V and J genes are TRBV5-1 and TRBJ2-1; 7 bases line up with TRBD2. Per germline, CDR1 SGHRS and CDR2 YFSETQ. The ends lost 4 bases at V and 3 bases at J; junction bases unmatched: 1. This CDR3 has 13 amino acids.

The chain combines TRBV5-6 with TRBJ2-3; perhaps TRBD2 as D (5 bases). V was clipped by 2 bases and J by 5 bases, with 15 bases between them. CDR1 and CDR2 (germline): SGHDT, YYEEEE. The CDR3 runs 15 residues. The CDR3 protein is CASSFRVVGVDTQYF. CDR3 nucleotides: TGTGCCAGCAGCTTCCGTGTAGTGGGAGTAGATACGCAGTATTTT.

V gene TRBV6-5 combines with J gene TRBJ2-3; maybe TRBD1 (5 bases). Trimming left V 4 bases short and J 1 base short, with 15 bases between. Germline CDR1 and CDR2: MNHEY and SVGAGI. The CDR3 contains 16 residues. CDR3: CASSWIQGLGTDTQYF. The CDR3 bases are TGTGCCAGCAGTTGGATCCAGGGTTTGGGCACAGATACGCAGTATTTT.

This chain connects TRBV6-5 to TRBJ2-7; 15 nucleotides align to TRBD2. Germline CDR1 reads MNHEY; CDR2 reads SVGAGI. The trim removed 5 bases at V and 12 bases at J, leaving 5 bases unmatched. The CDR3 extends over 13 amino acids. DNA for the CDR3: TGTGCCAGCAGTCGGACTAGCGGGGGGGCCATGTACTTC. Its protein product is CASSRTSGGAMYF.

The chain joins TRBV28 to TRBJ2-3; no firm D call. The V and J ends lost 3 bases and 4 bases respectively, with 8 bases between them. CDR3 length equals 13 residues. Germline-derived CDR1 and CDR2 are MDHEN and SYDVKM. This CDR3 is CASSFYSADTQYF. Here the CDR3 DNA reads TGTGCCAGCAGTTTTTATTCGGCAGATACGCAGTATTTT.

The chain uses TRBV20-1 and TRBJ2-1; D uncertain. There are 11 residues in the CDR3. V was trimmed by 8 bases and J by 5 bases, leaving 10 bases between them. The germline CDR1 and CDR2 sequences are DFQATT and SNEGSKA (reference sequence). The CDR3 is CSCRAHNEQFF. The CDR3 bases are TGCAGTTGCCGGGCCCACAATGAGCAGTTCTTC.

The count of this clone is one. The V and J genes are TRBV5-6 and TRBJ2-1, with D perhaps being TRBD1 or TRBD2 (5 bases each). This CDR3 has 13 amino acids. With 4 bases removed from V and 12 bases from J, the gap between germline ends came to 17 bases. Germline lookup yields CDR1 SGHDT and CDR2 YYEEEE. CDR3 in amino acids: CASSPRDPRRQFF. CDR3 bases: TGTGCCAGCAGCCCCCGGGACCCCCGTCGGCAGTTCTTC.

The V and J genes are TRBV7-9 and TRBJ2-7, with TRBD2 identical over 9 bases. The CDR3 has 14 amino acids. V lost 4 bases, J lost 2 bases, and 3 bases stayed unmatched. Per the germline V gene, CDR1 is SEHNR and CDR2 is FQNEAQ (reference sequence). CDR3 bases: TGTGCCAGCAGCTCTAGCGGGGCCACCTACGAGCAGTACTTC. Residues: CASSSSGATYEQYF.

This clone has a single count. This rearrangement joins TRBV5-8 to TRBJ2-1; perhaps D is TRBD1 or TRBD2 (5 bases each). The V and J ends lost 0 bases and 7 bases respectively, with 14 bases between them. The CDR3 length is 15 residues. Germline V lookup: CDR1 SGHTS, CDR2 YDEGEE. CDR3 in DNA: TGTGCCAGCAGCTTGGGGGGGAAAAGTACGAATGAGCAGTTCTTC. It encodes CASSLGGKSTNEQFF.

CDR3 DNA: TGTGCCAGCAGCGTAGACGCTCACCTGAACACTGAAGCTTTCTTT. Protein product: CASSVDAHLNTEAFF. This chain joins TRBV9 and TRBJ1-1; D gene uncertain. The CDR3 runs 15 residues. The V end was cut by 0 bases, the J end by 0 bases, with 9 bases between. Looked up from germline, CDR1 is SGDLS and CDR2 is YYNGEE.

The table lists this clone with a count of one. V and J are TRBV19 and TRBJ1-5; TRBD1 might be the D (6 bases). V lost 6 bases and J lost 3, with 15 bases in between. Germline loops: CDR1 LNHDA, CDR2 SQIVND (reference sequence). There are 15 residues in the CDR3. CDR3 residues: CASRGGRSFNQPQHF. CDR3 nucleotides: TGTGCCAGTAGGGGGGGCAGAAGTTTCAATCAGCCCCAGCATTTT. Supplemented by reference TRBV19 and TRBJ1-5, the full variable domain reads DGGITQSPKYLFRKEGQNVTLSCEQNLNHDAMYWYRQDPGQGLRLIYYSQIVNDFQKGDIAEGYSVSREKKESFPLTVTSAQKNPTAFYLCASRGGRSFNQPQHFGDGTRLSIL.

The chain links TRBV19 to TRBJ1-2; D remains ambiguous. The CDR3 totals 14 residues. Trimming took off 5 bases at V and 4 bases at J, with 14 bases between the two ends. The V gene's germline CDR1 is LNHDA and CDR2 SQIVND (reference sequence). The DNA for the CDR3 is TGTGCCAGTAGTCCAAGCAGCCTGCTCTATGGCTACACCTTC. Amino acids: CASSPSSLLYGYTF.

In DNA form, the CDR3 reads TGTGCCAGCAAAAACAGGGAACAGGATGGCTACACCTTC. Amino acids: CASKNREQDGYTF. The chain couples TRBV6-5 to TRBJ1-2; D is perhaps TRBD1 (6 bases). The CDR3 extends over 13 amino acids. Trimming stripped 7 bases from V and 6 bases from J, with 15 bases between. Germline V gives CDR1 MNHEY, CDR2 SVGAGI.

CDR3 sequence: CASSEFPDRDTQYF. The CDR3 bases are TGTGCCAGCAGTGAATTTCCCGATAGGGATACGCAGTATTTT. The rearrangement links TRBV6-4 to TRBJ2-3; D is unresolved. Germline V gives CDR1 MRHNA, CDR2 SNTAGT. The CDR3 loop spans 14 amino acids. With 3 bases removed from V and 6 bases from J, the gap between germline ends came to 13 bases.

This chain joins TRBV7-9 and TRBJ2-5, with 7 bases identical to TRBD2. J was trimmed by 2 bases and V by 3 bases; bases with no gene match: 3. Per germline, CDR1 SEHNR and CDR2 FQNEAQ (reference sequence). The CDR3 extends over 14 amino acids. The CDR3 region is CASSFEGGQETQYF. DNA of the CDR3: TGTGCCAGCAGCTTTGAGGGAGGGCAAGAGACCCAGTACTTC.

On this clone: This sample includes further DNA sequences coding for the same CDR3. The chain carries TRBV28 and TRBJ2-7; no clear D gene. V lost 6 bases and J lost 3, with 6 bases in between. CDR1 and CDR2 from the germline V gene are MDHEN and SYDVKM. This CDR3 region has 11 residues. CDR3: CASSPDYEQYF. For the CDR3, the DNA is TGTGCCAGCAGCCCCGACTACGAGCAGTACTTC. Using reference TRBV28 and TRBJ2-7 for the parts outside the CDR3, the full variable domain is DVKVTQSSRYLVKRTGEKVFLECVQDMDHENMFWYRQDPGLGLRLIYFSYDVKMKEKGDIPEGYSVSREKKERFSLILESASTNQTSMYLCASSPDYEQYFGPGTRLTVT.

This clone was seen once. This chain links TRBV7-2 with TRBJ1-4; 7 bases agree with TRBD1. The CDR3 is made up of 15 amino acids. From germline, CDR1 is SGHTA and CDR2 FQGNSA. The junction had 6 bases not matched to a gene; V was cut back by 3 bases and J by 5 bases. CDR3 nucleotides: TGTGCCAGCAGCTTCCTCGGACAGGAGAATGAAAAACTGTTTTTT. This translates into CASSFLGQENEKLFF.

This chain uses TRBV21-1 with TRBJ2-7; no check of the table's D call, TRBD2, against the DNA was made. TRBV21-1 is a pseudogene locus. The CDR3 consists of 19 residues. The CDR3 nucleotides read TGTGCCAGCAGCAATATACCGGGGCCCGGGAGGTGGACGTCCTACGAGCAGTACTTC. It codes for CASSNIPGPGRWTSYEQYF.